Each of the 28 T cell receptor beta chains below was sequenced from the same sample in a study of T cell responses to AZD1222 COVID-19 vaccine. The method was immunoSEQ multiplex PCR; TCRdb's version includes in-frame clones alone and lacks a portion of them. Of under 35,000 clones listed, 75% to 90% are singletons. The sample in question was peripheral blood, obtained on day 0 of AZD1222 vaccination. The receptor source for this set is an adult in good health.

This rearrangement joins TRBV7-9 to TRBJ2-1; D possibly corresponds to TRBD2 (5 bases). Trimming left V 6 bases short and J 3 bases short, with 15 bases between. Looked up from germline, CDR1 is SEHNR and CDR2 is FQNEAQ (reference sequence). CDR3 size: 15 residues. CDR3 coding DNA: TGTGCCAGCAGTTCAACTAGGTCGAGCTACAATGAGCAGTTCTTC. Amino acids: CASSSTRSSYNEQFF. The entire variable domain, with the rest obtained from reference TRBV7-9 and TRBJ2-1, is as follows: DTGVSQNPRHKITKRGQNVTFRCDPISEHNRLYWYRQTLGQGPEFLTYFQNEAQLEKSRLLSDRFSAERPKGSFSTLEIQRTEQGDSAMYLCASSSTRSSYNEQFFGPGTRLTVL.

The V and J genes are TRBV6-5 and TRBJ1-1; D remains unclear. V was shortened by 4 bases and J by 2 bases, with 8 bases between the two germline ends. The CDR3 covers 13 residues. Per germline, CDR1 MNHEY and CDR2 SVGAGI. The CDR3 sequence is CASSFGINTEAFF. In DNA, the CDR3 is TGTGCCAGCAGTTTTGGCATTAACACTGAAGCTTTCTTT.

The chain is built from TRBV11-2 and TRBJ2-1; D possibly corresponds to TRBD1 (7 bases). V was trimmed by 5 bases and J by 9 bases, leaving 20 bases between them. CDR3 length: 15 amino acids. Germline assignment: CDR1 SGHAT and CDR2 FQNNGV. CDR3 nucleotide sequence: TGTGCCAGCAGCCTAAACGGACAGGTAGCGGTTGAGCAGTTCTTC. Amino acid sequence: CASSLNGQVAVEQFF.

The chain links TRBV2 to TRBJ2-5; D is perhaps TRBD1 or TRBD2 (5 bases each). This CDR3 contains 16 residues. With 6 bases removed from V and 5 bases from J, the gap between germline ends came to 22 bases. Germline assignment: CDR1 SNHLY and CDR2 FYNNEI. CDR3 sequence: CASSRDGATLGETQYF. The CDR3 DNA sequence: TGTGCCAGCAGCCGCGACGGGGCCACCCTGGGGGAGACCCAGTACTTC.

The V call is TRBV18, the J call TRBJ2-7, with 7 bases lining up with TRBD1. CDR1 is KGHSH and CDR2 is LQKENI in the germline V gene. The trim removed 3 bases at V and 0 bases at J, leaving 2 bases unmatched. CDR3 size: 14 residues. The CDR3 sequence is CASSPTGSSYEQYF. DNA of the CDR3: TGTGCCAGCTCACCGACAGGGAGCTCCTACGAGCAGTACTTC.

The J gene is TRBJ2-2, the V gene TRBV7-2; the D gene could be TRBD1 or TRBD2 (6 bases each). Trimming stripped 7 bases from V and 12 bases from J, with 21 bases between. The CDR3 has 14 amino acids. Looked up from germline, CDR1 is SGHTA and CDR2 is FQGNSA. The DNA of the CDR3 is TGTGCCAGCACCTTGGAGGGGGGTTGGGCACAGCTGTTTTTT. As protein: CASTLEGGWAQLFF.

The gene calls are TRBV30 and TRBJ1-5; no reliable D call. V dropped 2 bases and J dropped 3 bases, with 8 bases sitting between them. From germline, CDR1 is GTSNPN and CDR2 SVGIG (reference sequence). The CDR3 is made up of 13 amino acids. The CDR3: CAWSSGPNQPQHF. The CDR3, as DNA: TGTGCCTGGAGTTCTGGGCCCAATCAGCCCCAGCATTTT.

This chain joins TRBV28 and TRBJ1-4, with D perhaps TRBD1 (5 bases). This CDR3 has 15 residues. CDR1 and CDR2 from the germline V gene are MDHEN and SYDVKM. Between the trimmed V and J ends, which lost 4 bases and 6 bases, there was a span of 15 bases. The CDR3, as DNA: TGTGCCAGCAGTTCTCCCCGGGGGACCGATGAAAAACTGTTTTTT. It translates to CASSSPRGTDEKLFF.

V usage is TRBV7-9 and J usage is TRBJ2-3, with TRBD1 as a possible D gene (6 bases). CDR3 length equals 14 residues. Looked up from germline, CDR1 is SEHNR and CDR2 is FQNEAQ (reference sequence). Trimming left V 3 bases short and J 2 bases short, with 9 bases between. CDR3 loop: CASSLQGITDTQYF. The CDR3 bases are TGTGCCAGCAGCTTGCAGGGGATCACAGATACGCAGTATTTT.

This chain links TRBV3-1 (or the pseudogene TRBV3-2) with TRBJ2-1; 8 bases agree with TRBD2. Germline V CDR1 and CDR2: LGHDT, YNNKEL (reference sequence). With 5 bases clipped from V and 3 bases from J, the junction kept 9 bases outside the gene matches. The CDR3 has 16 amino acids. The CDR3 protein is CASSSSLAGNYNEQFF. CDR3 nucleotide sequence: TGTGCCAGCAGCTCCTCCCTAGCGGGCAACTACAATGAGCAGTTCTTC.

The chain carries TRBV5-1 and TRBJ2-7; no reliable D call. CDR3 size: 15 residues. Between the trimmed V and J ends, which lost 0 bases and 0 bases, there was a span of 10 bases. CDR1 is SGHRS and CDR2 is YFSETQ in the germline V gene. DNA of the CDR3: TGCGCCAGCAGCTTGGCCCTGGGCCTCTCCTACGAGCAGTACTTC. Its translation is CASSLALGLSYEQYF.

The V gene is TRBV9, the J gene TRBJ1-6; 8 nucleotides line up with TRBD1. The CDR3 runs to 15 residues. The V segment lost 2 bases and the J segment 10 bases; nucleotides outside the gene matches: 8. Germline CDR1 SGDLS, CDR2 YYNGEE. CDR3 region: CASSVEDRVGSPLHF. The CDR3, as DNA: TGTGCCAGCAGCGTGGAGGACAGGGTGGGCTCACCCCTCCACTTT.

The chain has TRBV7-8 and TRBJ1-6, with D unclear. CDR3 size: 13 residues. Germline V lookup: CDR1 SGHVS, CDR2 FQNEAQ. Trimming left V 1 base short and J 13 bases short, with 11 bases between. CDR3 in amino acids: CASSLEAAKPLHF. DNA for the CDR3: TGTGCCAGCAGCTTAGAGGCTGCCAAGCCCCTCCACTTT.

The chain combines TRBV6-4 with TRBJ2-1; TRBD1 agrees at 9 bases. Trimming at V came to 3 bases and at J to 8 bases, leaving 5 bases not matched to a gene. In germline, CDR1 is MRHNA, CDR2 SNTAGT. CDR3 length equals 14 residues. CDR3 DNA sequence: TGTGCCAGCAGTGAAGGGACAGGGACCGATGAGCAGTTCTTC. It codes for CASSEGTGTDEQFF.

This clone was observed a few times. Other DNA sequences from this sample encode an identical CDR3 as well. V and J are TRBV30 and TRBJ1-2, with 7 bases fitting TRBD1. Trimming removed 3 bases from V and 3 bases from J; junction bases left unmatched: 4. This CDR3 contains 13 residues. Germline lookup yields CDR1 GTSNPN and CDR2 SVGIG (reference sequence). The CDR3 sequence is CAWRPDRHYGYTF. The CDR3 coding sequence is TGTGCCTGGAGACCGGACAGGCACTATGGCTACACCTTC.

The rearrangement uses TRBV3-1 (or the pseudogene TRBV3-2) and TRBJ1-1, with 9 bases identical to TRBD1. J lost 9 bases, V lost 5 bases, and 4 bases had no gene match. From germline, CDR1 is LGHDT and CDR2 YNNKEL (reference sequence). This CDR3 is 12 amino acids long. CDR3 region: CASSEGQGQAFF. The CDR3 DNA reads TGTGCCAGCAGCGAGGGACAGGGACAAGCTTTCTTT.

Worth noting for this clone: The same CDR3 arises from other DNA sequences in this sample as well. V and J are TRBV27 and TRBJ1-5; D is uncertain. Germline V gene data show CDR1 as MNHEY and CDR2 as SMNVEV (reference sequence). With 2 bases removed from V and 2 bases from J, the gap between germline ends came to 7 bases. The CDR3 is made up of 14 amino acids. The CDR3 nucleotides are TGTGCCAGCAGTTTAGGGCAGGGCAATCAGCCCCAGCATTTT. Amino acids: CASSLGQGNQPQHF.

The V call is TRBV4-1, the J call TRBJ2-3; D remains ambiguous. CDR1 is MGHRA, CDR2 YSYEKL, per germline. V was pared by 1 base and J by 0 bases, with 14 bases between. The CDR3 spans 17 residues. The CDR3 sequence: CASSQGVSVTSTDTQYF. DNA of the CDR3: TGCGCCAGCAGCCAAGGAGTATCAGTAACTAGCACAGATACGCAGTATTTT.

This sequence joins TRBV12-3 or TRBV12-4 and TRBJ1-1; D not certain. V lost 3 bases and J lost 8, with 10 bases in between. This CDR3 comprises 12 residues. The CDR3 region has the DNA TGTGCCAGCAGTTTTGGGCAGCAGGAAGCTTTCTTT. It yields the protein CASSFGQQEAFF.

The rearrangement uses TRBV30 and TRBJ2-7, with no clear D. The CDR3 length is 12 residues. The germline gives CDR1 GTSNPN, CDR2 SVGIG (reference sequence). With 2 bases removed from V and 3 bases from J, the gap between germline ends came to 8 bases. CDR3 sequence reads: CAWSSGDYEQYF. The CDR3 DNA sequence: TGTGCCTGGAGTTCTGGGGACTACGAGCAGTACTTC.

The V and J genes are TRBV11-3 and TRBJ2-5; D is unresolved. The CDR3 length is 16 residues. V was pared by 1 base and J by 5 bases, with 17 bases between. In germline, CDR1 is SGHNT, CDR2 YENEEA. The CDR3 loop is CASSLVAESGKETQYF. The CDR3 bases are TGTGCCAGCAGCTTAGTGGCCGAGTCTGGGAAGGAGACCCAGTACTTC.

The CDR3 DNA is TGTGCCAGCGGGTCCCATTCGAACACCGGGGAGCTGTTTTTT. It specifies CASGSHSNTGELFF. V usage is TRBV6-6 and J usage is TRBJ2-2; unclear D gene. The CDR3 is 14 amino acids. V shed 8 bases and J shed 0 bases, with 10 bases lying between them. Germline V lookup: CDR1 MNHNY, CDR2 SVGAGI (reference sequence).

This clone was observed a handful of times. CDR3 sequence (DNA): TGTGCCAGCAGTTCCATCGGGACTAGCGGGGGCCTTTACAATGAGCAGTTCTTC. It codes for CASSSIGTSGGLYNEQFF. The chain carries TRBV7-2 and TRBJ2-1, with 14 bases that match TRBD2. CDR3 length equals 18 residues. Germline V CDR1 and CDR2: SGHTA, FQGNSA. The V segment lost 6 bases and the J segment 4 bases; nucleotides outside the gene matches: 11. Based on the CDR3 plus reference TRBV7-2 and TRBJ2-1, the full variable domain is GAGVSQSPSNKVTEKGKDVELRCDPISGHTALYWYRQSLGQGLEFLIYFQGNSAPDKSGLPSDRFSAERTGGSVSTLTIQRTQQEDSAVYLCASSSIGTSGGLYNEQFFGPGTRLTVL.

The chain combines TRBV4-3 with TRBJ2-1, with 14 bases matching TRBD2. The V segment lost 4 bases and the J segment 6 bases; nucleotides outside the gene matches: 5. The CDR3 runs 16 residues. Germline loops: CDR1 LGHNA, CDR2 YSLEER. CDR3: CASSRGLAGAFNEQFF. The CDR3 DNA sequence: TGCGCCAGCAGCCGGGGACTAGCGGGGGCTTTCAATGAGCAGTTCTTC.

This chain uses TRBV5-1 with TRBJ2-1, with 7 bases identical to TRBD2. The CDR3 runs 15 residues. CDR1 and CDR2 (germline): SGHRS, YFSETQ. J gave up 8 bases and V 5 bases, and 13 bases lay outside the gene matches. CDR3 protein: CASSPLQREGDEQFF. CDR3 nucleotide sequence: TGCGCCAGCAGTCCCCTCCAGCGGGAAGGCGATGAGCAGTTCTTC.

This chain links TRBV10-2 with TRBJ1-1, with D unresolved. The CDR3 sequence is 12 residues long. The V gene's germline CDR1 is WSHSY and CDR2 SAAADI. Trimming took off 9 bases at V and 0 bases at J, with 8 bases between the two ends. The CDR3 protein is CASMGMNTEAFF. CDR3 DNA: TGCGCCAGTATGGGTATGAACACTGAAGCTTTCTTT.

This sequence joins TRBV29-1 and TRBJ1-2, with 7 nucleotides matching TRBD1. There are 13 residues in the CDR3. The trim removed 4 bases at V and 2 bases at J, leaving 4 bases unmatched. Germline V lookup: CDR1 SQVTM, CDR2 ANQGSEA. CDR3: CSVGQGVNYGYTF. CDR3 DNA: TGCAGCGTTGGGCAGGGGGTGAACTATGGCTACACCTTC.

The gene calls are TRBV6-5 and TRBJ2-7; 10 positions match TRBD1. This CDR3 comprises 13 residues. Germline-derived CDR1 and CDR2 are MNHEY and SVGAGI. V dropped 7 bases and J dropped 6; count of bases not matched to a gene: 6. CDR3 sequence: CASTTGTGVEQYF. The CDR3 nucleotides read TGTGCCAGCACTACCGGGACAGGGGTCGAGCAGTACTTC.